The following is a T cell receptor beta chain sequence with its context. The data stem from a study of T cell responses to AZD1222 COVID-19 vaccine. Libraries were prepared by immunoSEQ multiplex PCR; TCRdb keeps only in-frame clonotypes and omits some of them. The repertoire holds 73,000 or so clones, roughly four fifths seen once, with roughly 5.4% in the top ten. V trimming: 0 bases; J trimming: 5 bases; junction bases outside the gene matches: 7. In germline, CDR1 is MNHEY, CDR2 SVGEGT. The CDR3 totals 15 residues. The rearrangement links TRBV6-2 or TRBV6-3 to TRBJ2-7; 7 nucleotides agree with TRBD1. Sequencing used peripheral blood, obtained on day 0 of AZD1222 vaccination. The sequence was obtained from an adult in good health. CDR3 nucleotides: TGTGCCAGCAGTTACTCGCGACAGGGTCTCGACGAGCAGTACTTC. Protein product: CASSYSRQGLDEQYF.